This T cell receptor beta chain originates from a study of T cell responses to AZD1222 COVID-19 vaccine. Only a few counts were recorded for this clone. Trimming took off 1 base at V and 9 bases at J, with 7 bases between the two ends. This CDR3 has 12 residues. The germline gives CDR1 LNHNV, CDR2 YYDKDF (reference sequence). Profiled with immunoSEQ multiplex PCR; TCRdb holds only in-frame clones, not every one. The table includes 130,000 or so clones, 85% to 95% detected once. This chain uses TRBV15 with TRBJ2-1; D is ambiguous. This sample comprised peripheral blood, obtained on day 0 of AZD1222 vaccination. This clonotype was obtained from an adult in good health. The CDR3 coding sequence is TGTGCCACCAGCAGAGGGGTTTTTGAGCAGTTCTTC. This encodes CATSRGVFEQFF.